One and the same sample provided the 20 T cell receptor beta chains below, sequenced in a study of cytomegalovirus exposure and HLA in healthy donors. The PCR was carried out with 60 Vbeta primers and 13 Jbeta primers. This table comes from immunoSEQ multiplex PCR, and its TCRdb copy is limited to in-frame clones, with some not included. The table has approximately 120,000 clones, under 85% seen once. Material: PBMCs. The origin of the receptors is a man between 35 and 55 years old in good health and CMV-seronegative.

The J gene is TRBJ1-1, the V gene TRBV7-9; D is uncertain. The CDR3 consists of 19 residues. Trimming shortened V by 4 bases and J by 1 base, and 25 bases separated the two germline ends. Germline V CDR1 and CDR2: SEHNR, FQNEAQ (reference sequence). The CDR3 loop is CASSSPERETFMTNTEAFF. The CDR3 DNA is TGTGCCAGCAGCTCACCCGAGAGGGAGACCTTTATGACGAACACTGAAGCTTTCTTT.

This chain joins TRBV5-4 and TRBJ1-6; 8 bases line up with TRBD1. V gave up 4 bases and J gave up 9 bases; unmatched junction bases: 15. The CDR3 consists of 17 residues. CDR1 is SGHNT, CDR2 YYREEE, per germline (reference sequence). CDR3 residues: CASSNRAGQGPFSPLHF. The CDR3 bases are TGTGCCAGCAGCAACCGCGCAGGACAGGGTCCGTTTTCACCCCTCCACTTT.

The rearrangement joins TRBV5-5 to TRBJ2-3, with 7 bases fitting TRBD1. CDR3 length: 14 residues. V lost 4 bases and J lost 6; bases outside the gene matches: 8. Germline lookup yields CDR1 SGHKS and CDR2 YYEKEE (reference sequence). The CDR3 DNA reads TGTGCCAGCAGCCTAAGGACAGGTTTGGATACGCAGTATTTT. It yields the protein CASSLRTGLDTQYF.

The chain carries TRBV15 and TRBJ2-1; 9 nucleotides agree with TRBD2. The CDR3 is made up of 20 amino acids. Germline trimming cut 0 bases from V and 5 bases from J; bases unmatched to any gene: 17. Germline assignment: CDR1 LNHNV and CDR2 YYDKDF (reference sequence). The CDR3 loop reads CATSREWWAGGPGSNNEQFF. Here the CDR3 DNA reads TGTGCCACCAGCAGAGAATGGTGGGCGGGGGGGCCAGGTTCCAACAATGAGCAGTTCTTC.

The J gene is TRBJ2-7, the V gene TRBV19, with TRBD2 matching 7 bases. Germline lookup yields CDR1 LNHDA and CDR2 SQIVND (reference sequence). J was trimmed by 2 bases and V by 5 bases; bases with no gene match: 3. This CDR3 spans 13 amino acids. The CDR3, as DNA: TGTGCCAGTAGTTCCGGGACTACCTACGAGCAGTACTTC. This codes for CASSSGTTYEQYF.

The chain joins TRBV4-2 to TRBJ2-7; TRBD1 matches at 7 bases. The CDR3 length is 15 residues. Germline V gene sequence: CDR1 LGHNA, CDR2 YNFKEQ. The V and J ends lost 0 bases and 2 bases, in that order; junction bases with no gene match: 4. The CDR3: CASSQDNRGTYEQYF. In DNA form, the CDR3 reads TGTGCCAGCAGCCAAGATAACAGGGGCACCTACGAGCAGTACTTC.

In nucleotides, the CDR3 is TGTGCCAGCAGTCGACAGGGGAGCTCCTACGAGCAGTACTTC. Its translation: CASSRQGSSYEQYF. This chain uses TRBV27 with TRBJ2-7, with 8 bases lining up with TRBD1. Germline trimming cut 5 bases from V and 0 bases from J; bases unmatched to any gene: 3. In germline, CDR1 is MNHEY, CDR2 SMNVEV (reference sequence). The CDR3 is 14 residues long.

The gene calls are TRBV5-4 and TRBJ1-6; D possibly corresponds to TRBD1 (5 bases). Germline V gene data show CDR1 as SGHNT and CDR2 as YYREEE (reference sequence). The CDR3 has 15 amino acids. V lost 4 bases and J 7 bases, leaving 15 bases between the germline ends. The CDR3 DNA is TGTGCCAGCAGCCTTCTTCAGGGCGCAAATTCACCCCTCCACTTT. It encodes CASSLLQGANSPLHF.

This clone was picked up a small number of times. J is TRBJ1-4 and V is TRBV7-2; TRBD1 matches at 7 bases. Germline-derived CDR1 and CDR2 are SGHTA and FQGNSA. V shed 5 bases and J 8 bases; nucleotides not matched to a gene: 17. This CDR3 contains 17 residues. CDR3 region: CASSRGLNRGVHEKLFF. Here the CDR3 DNA reads TGTGCCAGCAGCCGAGGACTAAACAGGGGTGTCCACGAAAAACTGTTTTTT.

In this sample, this clone turned up a few times. The CDR3 DNA is TGTGCCAGCAAGGGGCAGGGGGCGTGGGAGCAGTACTTC. It translates to CASKGQGAWEQYF. This chain connects TRBV2 to TRBJ2-7, with 8 bases aligning to TRBD1. V shed 7 bases, J shed 7 bases, and the junction held 9 bases outside the gene matches. The CDR3 totals 13 residues. The germline CDR1 and CDR2 sequences are SNHLY and FYNNEI.

This chain links TRBV4-1 with TRBJ2-7; TRBD1 is a possible D gene (6 bases). The V gene's germline CDR1 is MGHRA and CDR2 YSYEKL. The CDR3 totals 14 residues. V shed 2 bases and J shed 2 bases, with 10 bases lying between them. The CDR3 DNA reads TGCGCCAGCAGCCAAATACAGGGTACCTACGAGCAGTACTTC. Translation gives CASSQIQGTYEQYF.

The J gene is TRBJ1-2, the V gene TRBV7-2; a weak D match, TRBD1 (6 bases). V gave up 3 bases and J gave up 2 bases, with 10 bases separating them. This CDR3 is built from 14 residues. The germline V gene encodes CDR1 SGHTA and CDR2 FQGNSA. The CDR3 DNA sequence: TGTGCCAGCAGCTTGGCGCAGGGGAACTATGGCTACACCTTC. Translated: CASSLAQGNYGYTF.

This clone showed up just once. This chain links TRBV27 with TRBJ1-5; D gene ambiguous. CDR3 length: 13 amino acids. In germline, CDR1 is MNHEY, CDR2 SMNVEV (reference sequence). V lost 6 bases to trimming and J lost 2 bases, with 8 bases between them. The CDR3 protein is CASSQLGNQPQHF. In nucleotides, the CDR3 is TGTGCCAGCAGCCAATTAGGCAATCAGCCCCAGCATTTT.

This chain connects TRBV21-1 to TRBJ2-7; the table's D gene call, TRBD2, was not cross checked with the DNA. TRBV21-1 is a pseudogene. The CDR3 is 12 amino acids. The CDR3 region has the DNA TGTGCCAGCAGCAAAGGCGGCTACGAGCAGTACTTC. It encodes CASSKGGYEQYF.

This chain joins TRBV7-9 and TRBJ2-5; 14 positions agree with TRBD2. Trimming took 5 bases from V and 1 from J; bases not matched to a gene: 6. CDR1 SEHNR and CDR2 FQNEAQ come from the germline V gene (reference sequence). The CDR3 is 17 amino acids. CDR3 protein: CASSVGLAGGPQETQYF. The CDR3, as DNA: TGTGCCAGCAGCGTCGGACTAGCGGGGGGACCCCAAGAGACCCAGTACTTC. Full variable domain (remainder filled in from reference TRBV7-9 and TRBJ2-5): DTGVSQNPRHKITKRGQNVTFRCDPISEHNRLYWYRQTLGQGPEFLTYFQNEAQLEKSRLLSDRFSAERPKGSFSTLEIQRTEQGDSAMYLCASSVGLAGGPQETQYFGPGTRLLVL.

The rearrangement uses TRBV6-6 and TRBJ2-3, with a possible D match to TRBD2 (6 bases). The germline CDR1 and CDR2 sequences are MNHNY and SVGAGI (reference sequence). The CDR3 extends over 16 amino acids. V dropped 0 bases and J dropped 6 bases, with 16 bases sitting between them. CDR3 bases: TGTGCCAGCAGTTACTCTAGGGACTCCCAGTTGGATACGCAGTATTTT. As protein: CASSYSRDSQLDTQYF.

This chain links TRBV5-5 with TRBJ2-7; 7 positions agree with TRBD1. The CDR3 is 15 amino acids. Germline CDR1 reads SGHKS; CDR2 reads YYEKEE (reference sequence). Germline trimming cut 2 bases from V and 4 bases from J; bases unmatched to any gene: 9. The CDR3 coding sequence is TGTGCCAGCAGCTTCGGGGTAGGGGGCGGGTACGAGCAGTACTTC. Protein sequence: CASSFGVGGGYEQYF.

V usage is TRBV4-1 and J usage is TRBJ1-3; D remains unclear. Germline-derived CDR1 and CDR2 are MGHRA and YSYEKL. Trimming took off 8 bases at V and 0 bases at J, with 14 bases between the two ends. The CDR3 has 15 residues. Here the CDR3 DNA reads TGCGCCAGCGGCGCGAGGGCGGTCTCTGGAAACACCATATATTTT. It translates to CASGARAVSGNTIYF.

This clone was seen only once. This chain links TRBV2 with TRBJ2-7, with D hard to call. This CDR3 is built from 16 residues. Germline CDR1 reads SNHLY; CDR2 reads FYNNEI. Trimming left V 4 bases short and J 0 bases short, with 16 bases between. The CDR3 reads CASSVGFSSISYEQYF. The CDR3 coding sequence is TGTGCCAGCAGTGTAGGTTTTAGCTCGATCTCCTACGAGCAGTACTTC.

The J gene is TRBJ1-1, the V gene TRBV9, with TRBD1 identical over 7 bases. V dropped 3 bases and J dropped 3; count of bases not matched to a gene: 8. From germline, CDR1 is SGDLS and CDR2 YYNGEE. The CDR3 is 15 amino acids. The CDR3 here is CASSGAGGLYTEAFF. The CDR3 bases are TGTGCCAGCAGCGGAGCAGGGGGATTGTACACTGAAGCTTTCTTT.